Each of the 23 T cell receptor beta chains below was sequenced from the same sample in a study of control samples from healthy donors and cancer patients. Produced via immunoSEQ multiplex PCR; TCRdb's table is partial and in-frame only. Of 40,000 to 45,000 clones detected, roughly three quarters appear once; the ten largest clones hold roughly a sixth. Material for sequencing was formalin-fixed, paraffin-embedded tissue. These receptors came from a male donor with melanoma.

In this sample, this clone turned up once. The chain links TRBV20-1 to TRBJ2-5; D not certain. The ends were cut back, 6 bases at V and 2 bases at J, with 7 bases in the middle. The CDR3 covers 11 residues. Per the germline V gene, CDR1 is DFQATT and CDR2 is SNEGSKA (reference sequence). The CDR3 nucleotides are TGCAGTGCCCCGCAGCAAGAGACCCAGTACTTC. Translation: CSAPQQETQYF.

The V and J genes are TRBV4-2 and TRBJ2-1; 13 bases are a match to TRBD2. Germline loops: CDR1 LGHNA, CDR2 YNFKEQ. Germline trimming cut 4 bases from V and 9 bases from J; bases unmatched to any gene: 12. CDR3 length: 17 residues. The CDR3 bases are TGTGCCAGCAGCCCCAACCCCGGACTAGCGGGAGTCAGTGAGCAGTTCTTC. This encodes CASSPNPGLAGVSEQFF.

V usage is TRBV9 and J usage is TRBJ2-1, with 7 bases aligning to TRBD2. The CDR3 covers 13 residues. Germline trimming cut 6 bases from V and 7 bases from J; bases unmatched to any gene: 7. CDR1 and CDR2 from the germline V gene are SGDLS and YYNGEE. CDR3 amino acids: CASKPGAGNEQFF. The CDR3 DNA is TGTGCCAGCAAACCGGGAGCGGGAAATGAGCAGTTCTTC. Combining the CDR3 with reference TRBV9 and TRBJ2-1 gives the whole variable domain DSGVTQTPKHLITATGQRVTLRCSPRSGDLSVYWYQQSLDQGLQFLIQYYNGEERAKGNILERFSAQQFPDLHSELNLSSLELGDSALYFCASKPGAGNEQFFGPGTRLTVL.

This clone occurred a few times. The chain carries TRBV2 and TRBJ2-7; the D is unclear. Trimming shortened V by 7 bases and J by 1 base, and 11 bases separated the two germline ends. The CDR3 has 13 residues. CDR1 is SNHLY and CDR2 is FYNNEI in the germline V gene. CDR3 sequence (DNA): TGTGCCAGCAAGGCGCAGAGGTCCTACGAGCAGTACTTC. It encodes CASKAQRSYEQYF.

The chain carries TRBV6-5 and TRBJ1-5; D uncertain. CDR1 and CDR2 (germline): MNHEY, SVGAGI. V lost 2 bases and J 3 bases, leaving 8 bases between the germline ends. The CDR3 extends over 14 amino acids. In DNA form, the CDR3 reads TGTGCCAGCAGTTACGCGGGGTACAATCAGCCCCAGCATTTT. Translating it yields CASSYAGYNQPQHF.

The V gene is TRBV19, the J gene TRBJ2-1; 9 bases are shared with TRBD2. CDR3 length: 17 amino acids. V trimming: 3 bases; J trimming: 8 bases; junction bases outside the gene matches: 14. The germline gives CDR1 LNHDA, CDR2 SQIVND (reference sequence). The CDR3 spells CASSIPTTSGSIYEQFF. The CDR3 coding sequence is TGTGCCAGTAGTATTCCCACGACTAGCGGTAGTATCTATGAGCAGTTCTTC.

The rearrangement joins TRBV29-1 to TRBJ1-2; TRBD1 might be the D (6 bases). V was cut by 5 bases and J by 6 bases, with 19 bases left in between. The CDR3 is made up of 14 amino acids. The V gene's germline CDR1 is SQVTM and CDR2 ANQGSEA. For the CDR3, the DNA is TGCAGCGTTCGAGGGAGTCGGGGGGCCGATGGCTACACCTTC. It encodes CSVRGSRGADGYTF.

The chain carries TRBV9 and TRBJ1-1; D not resolved. This CDR3 contains 14 residues. The germline gives CDR1 SGDLS, CDR2 YYNGEE. V was shortened by 0 bases and J by 3 bases, with 9 bases between the two germline ends. This chain's CDR3 is CASSVGRSHTEAFF. The CDR3 DNA reads TGTGCCAGCAGCGTAGGACGGTCGCACACTGAAGCTTTCTTT.

This chain connects TRBV9 to TRBJ2-1; 16 nucleotides agree with TRBD2. V lost 3 bases, J lost 6 bases, and 12 bases stayed unmatched. The CDR3 is 19 residues long. Per germline, CDR1 SGDLS and CDR2 YYNGEE. CDR3 in DNA: TGTGCCAGCAGCGGAGACCCAGGGACTAGCGGGAGGGCCCCCAATGAGCAGTTCTTC. Translated: CASSGDPGTSGRAPNEQFF. The variable domain in full, with the rest retrieved from reference TRBV9 and TRBJ2-1, is DSGVTQTPKHLITATGQRVTLRCSPRSGDLSVYWYQQSLDQGLQFLIQYYNGEERAKGNILERFSAQQFPDLHSELNLSSLELGDSALYFCASSGDPGTSGRAPNEQFFGPGTRLTVL.

A single count supports this clone. V gene TRBV27 combines with J gene TRBJ1-6, with 7 positions matching TRBD1. Germline assignment: CDR1 MNHEY and CDR2 SMNVEV (reference sequence). There are 13 residues in the CDR3. The junction had 8 bases not matched to a gene; V was cut back by 7 bases and J by 11 bases. CDR3 sequence reads: CASTGGPSAPLHF. For the CDR3, the DNA is TGTGCCAGCACAGGGGGGCCCAGCGCACCCCTCCACTTT.

The CDR3 coding sequence is TGTGCCAGCAGTTATCGGGTCGGGGACAGCAATCAGCCCCAGCATTTT. Its translation is CASSYRVGDSNQPQHF. The J gene is TRBJ1-5, the V gene TRBV6-6; possible D gene TRBD1, 5 bases. V lost 3 bases and J lost 1, with 13 bases in between. The CDR3 totals 16 residues. Germline CDR1 and CDR2: MNHNY and SVGAGI (reference sequence).

The V and J genes are TRBV27 and TRBJ2-5; D is undetermined. The germline V and J ends were trimmed by 10 bases and 5 bases, with 17 bases remaining between them. CDR1 is MNHEY and CDR2 is SMNVEV in the germline V gene (reference sequence). The CDR3 has 13 amino acids. The CDR3 protein is CATRPGAGETQYF. As DNA, the CDR3 is TGTGCCACTCGCCCGGGTGCCGGGGAGACCCAGTACTTC.

This chain joins TRBV30 and TRBJ1-5; tentative D call: TRBD1 (6 bases). V dropped 2 bases and J dropped 6 bases, with 11 bases sitting between them. The germline gives CDR1 GTSNPN, CDR2 SVGIG (reference sequence). The length of the CDR3 is 13 residues. CDR3 residues: CAWSQGGGQPQHF. The CDR3, as DNA: TGTGCCTGGAGTCAGGGAGGGGGTCAGCCCCAGCATTTT.

Comments on this clone: This may be a read error: a much more frequent sequence differs by one nucleotide. This sequence joins TRBV5-1 and TRBJ2-1; D assignment may be TRBD1 or TRBD2 (6 bases each). Germline CDR1 reads SGHRS; CDR2 reads YFSETQ. The CDR3 spans 15 residues. CDR3 nucleotides: TGCGCCAACAGCTTATCTCCGGGGGCAGCCAATGAGCAGTTCTTC. This codes for CANSLSPGAANEQFF.

The chain joins TRBV28 to TRBJ2-1; the D gene could be TRBD1 or TRBD2 (6 bases each). This CDR3 contains 13 residues. V was shortened by 9 bases and J by 5 bases, with 14 bases between the two germline ends. Germline V gene sequence: CDR1 MDHEN, CDR2 SYDVKM. CDR3 protein: CASRRGRDNEQFF. Written as DNA, the CDR3 is TGTGCCAGTCGTCGGGGGCGTGACAATGAGCAGTTCTTC.

This clone has more than one count but fewer than ten. The chain joins TRBV3-1 (or the pseudogene TRBV3-2) to TRBJ2-2; TRBD2 matches at 8 bases. J was trimmed by 5 bases and V by 4 bases; bases with no gene match: 6. Germline values: CDR1 LGHDT, CDR2 YNNKEL (reference sequence). The CDR3 totals 15 residues. The CDR3 nucleotides read TGTGCCAGCAGCCTTAGCGGGATGGAGACCGGGGAGCTGTTTTTT. It translates to CASSLSGMETGELFF.

The gene calls are TRBV7-8 and TRBJ2-7; the match to TRBD1 covers 9 bases. This CDR3 has 15 residues. CDR1 and CDR2 (germline): SGHVS, FQNEAQ. Trimming at V came to 0 bases and at J to 3 bases, leaving 3 bases not matched to a gene. CDR3 protein: CASSLAGTGHYEQYF. The CDR3 DNA reads TGTGCCAGCAGCTTAGCGGGGACAGGGCACTACGAGCAGTACTTC.

The CDR3 nucleotides read TGCGCCAGCAGCTTCAGGACTAGGGGTGGTGAAGCTTTCTTT. Amino acid sequence: CASSFRTRGGEAFF. This chain uses TRBV5-1 with TRBJ1-1; perhaps TRBD1 as D (5 bases). The CDR3 loop spans 14 amino acids. CDR1 and CDR2 (germline): SGHRS, YFSETQ. V was cut by 2 bases and J by 7 bases, with 15 bases left in between.

CDR3 DNA: TGTGCCAGCAGCTTAGTGTCAGGGGACTATGGCTACACCTTC. This sequence encodes CASSLVSGDYGYTF. The chain couples TRBV7-9 to TRBJ1-2; perhaps TRBD1 as D (6 bases). This CDR3 comprises 14 residues. Germline CDR1 is SEHNR and CDR2 is FQNEAQ (reference sequence). Trimming stripped 1 base from V and 3 bases from J, with 9 bases between.

This clone was recorded a few times. V usage is TRBV7-8 and J usage is TRBJ2-3; possible D gene TRBD2, 6 bases. Germline V gene lookup returns CDR1 SGHVS and CDR2 FQNEAQ. The CDR3 consists of 14 residues. The V end was cut by 6 bases, the J end by 0 bases, with 10 bases between. The CDR3 DNA reads as TGTGCCAGCAGACCCGGGACTAGCACAGATACGCAGTATTTT. It yields the protein CASRPGTSTDTQYF.

This clone was seen a few times. This chain joins TRBV10-3 and TRBJ2-7; D uncertain. The CDR3 is 14 residues long. Germline CDR1 and CDR2: ENHRY and SYGVKD. Trimming removed 4 bases at V and 0 bases at J, with 10 bases between. CDR3 nucleotide sequence: TGTGCCATCAGTGTAGTACCGAGCTCCTACGAGCAGTACTTC. This sequence encodes CAISVVPSSYEQYF.

This clone turned up a few times. The V gene is TRBV6-1, the J gene TRBJ1-6; the D is unclear. Germline V gives CDR1 MNHNS, CDR2 SASEGT. CDR3 length: 17 amino acids. The ends were cut back, 4 bases at V and 4 bases at J, with 17 bases in the middle. The CDR3 nucleotides are TGTGCCAGCAGTGTTAAAGGGCGAACAGCTTATAATTCACCCCTCCACTTT. Amino acid sequence: CASSVKGRTAYNSPLHF.

With respect to this clone: The junction differs from germline at one of its ends, possibly a read error. This chain links TRBV27 with TRBJ2-7, with D uncertain. This CDR3 contains 14 residues. Germline CDR1 and CDR2: MNHEY and SMNVEV (reference sequence). As DNA, the CDR3 is TGTGCCAGCAGTTCCCTCACACGCCCCCTATCCTCGGACTTC. Encoded protein: CASSSLTRPLSSDF.